This TCR beta chain is from a study of T cell repertoires in cytomegalovirus infection. This clonotype was recorded a few times. V was pared by 0 bases and J by 1 base, with 14 bases between. Germline lookup yields CDR1 SGDLS and CDR2 YYNGEE. The CDR3 runs to 18 residues. TCRdb redid the calling of the reads with MiXCR, one entry per CDR3 protein. The data show about 260,000 distinct CDR3 sequences, roughly an eighth seen once. The rearrangement links TRBV9 to TRBJ2-6, with D maybe TRBD2 (6 bases). Sequencing used PBMCs. This receptor was taken from a human donor in good health (CMV status not recorded). Some clones in this sample may be carry-over from other donors' samples. DNA of the CDR3: TGTGCCAGCAGCGTAGAGAAGGGAGGAGGGTCTGGGGCCAACGTCCTGACTTTC. Translation: CASSVEKGGGSGANVLTF.